This entry is about one TCR beta chain. Its antigen is as yet unknown. The data were taken from a study of shared clonotypes between healthy human individuals. Germline V gene sequence: CDR1 SQVTM, CDR2 ANQGSEA. This CDR3 has 17 residues. Trimming removed 2 bases at V and 0 bases at J, with 17 bases between. The run depth of the assay was deep. TCRdb keeps only in-frame clones here, not all; method: immunoSEQ multiplex PCR. The repertoire includes 600,000 or so clones, about 95% of them detected once, and about 0.11% sits in the top ten. Findings and caveats of the study: Against clonotypes common to all four donors, non-shared ones had lower generation probabilities.

Naive CD8 cells were CD45RO-negative, positively selected for CCR7, excluding terminally differentiated effector memory CD45RA+ cells. V is TRBV29-1 and J is TRBJ2-1; TRBD1 might be the D (6 bases). Sequencing was done on a sample of naive CD8+ T cells sorted from blood. The sequence was collected from a woman aged 25 to 45 in good health. CDR3 protein: CSVEPFTGKSSYNEQFF. DNA for the CDR3: TGCAGCGTTGAACCCTTCACAGGGAAAAGCTCCTACAATGAGCAGTTCTTC.